This T cell receptor beta chain was obtained from a study of CXCR3-negative and CXCR3-positive naive CD8 T cells. The wider study: Each library held about 1.5 +/- 0.3 million TRB reads, some 130 million in total.

The CDR3 is 14 residues long. Germline V lookup: CDR1 SQVTM, CDR2 ANQGSEA. Researchers prepared the TRB cDNA libraries using 5' RACE with UMI labels. TCRdb re-called the 5' RACE reads and catalogs CDR3 proteins one per entry, DNA excluded. The sample has 100,000 to 150,000 distinct CDR3 sequences; the top ten hold under 0.75%. In the case of this clonotype: Antigen: not known.

The study's findings and limits: Naive CXCR3-negative cells resembled naive CXCR3-positive cells in TRBV-TRBJ usage; memory cells differed. Hydrophobicity of TRB CDR3s was greater in CXCR3-positive naive cells than in CXCR3-negative naive cells.

Researchers sorted a few hundred thousand cells of each CD8+ T cell subset in triplicate. The chain couples TRBV29-1 to TRBJ2-7. The sequence was obtained from a human donor in good health. Some clones in this sample may be carry-over from other donors' samples. Sample: naive CXCR3+ CD8+ T cells from blood. Subset here: CD45RO-CCR7+CD27+CD95- naive CD8+ T cells expressing CXCR3 (TNR3+). CDR3 loop: CSVEESGRIYEQYF.